These 32 T cell receptor beta chains share one sample of origin, sequenced in a study of blood T cell repertoires in COVID-19. Sequenced by immunoSEQ multiplex PCR; TCRdb stores in-frame clones only, minus some. The profile shows a few hundred thousand clones, 80% to 90% of them singletons. Material for sequencing was PBMCs or T cells enriched from blood (not recorded which). The receptor source for this set is a woman under 40 who had recovered from COVID-19.

This rearrangement joins TRBV5-6 to TRBJ1-1; 7 nucleotides align to TRBD1. Trimming took 4 bases from V and 5 from J; bases not matched to a gene: 11. This CDR3 has 15 amino acids. Germline loops: CDR1 SGHDT, CDR2 YYEEEE. CDR3 nucleotide sequence: TGTGCCAGCAGCCCAACGACAGGGTGGTGGACTGAAGCTTTCTTT. Residues: CASSPTTGWWTEAFF.

V and J are TRBV3-1 (or the pseudogene TRBV3-2) and TRBJ2-1; D gene unclear. Trimming shortened V by 1 base and J by 0 bases, and 16 bases separated the two germline ends. The CDR3 has 18 amino acids. Germline V CDR1 and CDR2: LGHDT, YNNKEL (reference sequence). Here the CDR3 DNA reads TGTGCCAGCAGCCAAGCCATAAGTAGCTGGAGCTCCTACAATGAGCAGTTCTTC. Amino acid sequence: CASSQAISSWSSYNEQFF.

This clone was detected once. This chain links TRBV6-5 with TRBJ1-1; the match to TRBD1 covers 8 bases. Germline assignment: CDR1 MNHEY and CDR2 SVGAGI. J lost 4 bases, V lost 3 bases, and 4 bases had no gene match. This CDR3 contains 14 residues. This CDR3 reads CASSYFGQGTEAFF. The CDR3 region has the DNA TGTGCCAGCAGTTATTTCGGACAGGGCACTGAAGCTTTCTTT.

This clone was recorded once. This chain connects TRBV6-6 to TRBJ2-1; TRBD2 agrees at 15 bases. Germline CDR1 is MNHNY and CDR2 is SVGAGI (reference sequence). This CDR3 contains 15 residues. The junction had 3 bases not matched to a gene; V was cut back by 6 bases and J by 6 bases. CDR3 sequence (DNA): TGTGCCAGCAGCATGGGACTAGCGGGAGGCAATGAGCAGTTCTTC. As protein: CASSMGLAGGNEQFF.

This clone was counted between two and nine times. The V and J genes are TRBV19 and TRBJ2-1, with D perhaps TRBD2 (5 bases). The CDR3 consists of 11 residues. Deletions cut 6 bases from V and 15 bases from J, with 15 bases between. CDR1 and CDR2 from the germline V gene are LNHDA and SQIVND (reference sequence). The CDR3 bases are TGTGCCAGTAGCTCACGACTTAGCGCGTTCTTC. Residues: CASSSRLSAFF.

CDR3 region: CSVPRTASWGYNEQFF. As DNA, the CDR3 is TGCAGCGTACCCAGGACAGCCTCATGGGGGTACAATGAGCAGTTCTTC. The V gene is TRBV29-1, the J gene TRBJ2-1, with TRBD1 as a possible D gene (6 bases). The CDR3 contains 16 residues. Per germline, CDR1 SQVTM and CDR2 ANQGSEA. The V gene lost 6 bases and the J gene lost 4 bases, with 22 bases spanning the gap.

The CDR3 region is CASRPGLGNQPQHF. Here the CDR3 DNA reads TGTGCCAGCAGACCGGGACTGGGGAATCAGCCCCAGCATTTT. The chain links TRBV6-5 to TRBJ1-5; TRBD1 is a possible D gene (5 bases). This CDR3 is built from 14 residues. V was trimmed by 6 bases and J by 4 bases, leaving 13 bases between them. Germline values: CDR1 MNHEY, CDR2 SVGAGI.

This chain connects TRBV5-8 to TRBJ2-7, with D tentatively TRBD2 (5 bases). Germline CDR1 SGHTS, CDR2 YDEGEE. The CDR3 contains 12 residues. Trimming removed 4 bases at V and 4 bases at J, with 9 bases between. CDR3 DNA: TGTGCCAGCAGCCCCCCGGGATACGAGCAGTACTTC. Translated, it gives CASSPPGYEQYF.

V usage is TRBV6-5 and J usage is TRBJ1-5; TRBD1 might be the D (5 bases). V was trimmed by 4 bases and J by 0 bases, leaving 13 bases between them. This CDR3 comprises 16 residues. Germline CDR1 reads MNHEY; CDR2 reads SVGAGI. CDR3 region: CASSWTHAYSNQPQHF. In nucleotides, the CDR3 is TGTGCCAGCAGTTGGACACACGCATATAGCAATCAGCCCCAGCATTTT.

The chain combines TRBV27 with TRBJ2-7; D perhaps matches TRBD1 (6 bases). Germline lookup yields CDR1 MNHEY and CDR2 SMNVEV (reference sequence). Deletions cut 9 bases from V and 1 base from J, with 16 bases between. CDR3 length: 14 amino acids. CDR3 sequence reads: CASSKYTGSYEQYF. The CDR3 DNA sequence: TGTGCCAGTAGCAAGTATACAGGGTCCTACGAGCAGTACTTC.

The rearrangement uses TRBV28 and TRBJ2-7; 9 bases map to TRBD1. The CDR3 sequence is 17 residues long. Germline assignment: CDR1 MDHEN and CDR2 SYDVKM. Trimming took 1 base from V and 2 from J; bases not matched to a gene: 9. CDR3: CASSLYSGTGIPYEQYF. The CDR3 region has the DNA TGTGCCAGCAGTTTATACTCCGGGACAGGGATCCCCTACGAGCAGTACTTC.

The chain combines TRBV5-1 with TRBJ1-3; possibly TRBD1 for D (6 bases). V lost 0 bases and J 4 bases, leaving 8 bases between the germline ends. The length of the CDR3 is 14 residues. The germline V gene encodes CDR1 SGHRS and CDR2 YFSETQ. The CDR3 DNA follows: TGCGCCAGCAGCTTGGTGGACAGCGGAAACACCATATATTTT. Encoded protein: CASSLVDSGNTIYF. Looking up the rest from reference TRBV5-1 and TRBJ1-3 gives the full variable domain: KAGVTQTPRYLIKTRGQQVTLSCSPISGHRSVSWYQQTPGQGLQFLFEYFSETQRNKGNFPGRFSGRQFSNSRSEMNVSTLELGDSALYLCASSLVDSGNTIYFGEGSWLTVV.

The CDR3 DNA follows: TGTGCCAGTAGTATAGATGACAGGGAGAACACTGAAGCTTTCTTT. Amino acid sequence: CASSIDDRENTEAFF. This chain connects TRBV19 to TRBJ1-1, with 7 bases identical to TRBD1. The CDR3 is 15 residues long. CDR1 and CDR2 (germline): LNHDA, SQIVND (reference sequence). Losses at the gene ends were 0 bases for V and 1 base for J; bases not matched to a gene: 2. Complete variable domain (other parts from reference TRBV19 and TRBJ1-1): DGGITQSPKYLFRKEGQNVTLSCEQNLNHDAMYWYRQDPGQGLRLIYYSQIVNDFQKGDIAEGYSVSREKKESFPLTVTSAQKNPTAFYLCASSIDDRENTEAFFGQGTRLTVV.

V is TRBV19 and J is TRBJ2-2, with 7 bases that match TRBD1. CDR3 size: 15 residues. V was pared by 1 base and J by 5 bases, with 4 bases of the junction left unmatched. Germline assignment: CDR1 LNHDA and CDR2 SQIVND (reference sequence). The CDR3 DNA sequence: TGTGCCAGTAGTATAGGCAACAGGGGAACCGGGGAGCTGTTTTTT. Its translation is CASSIGNRGTGELFF.

The J gene is TRBJ2-7, the V gene TRBV11-2, with 10 bases that match TRBD2. Germline loops: CDR1 SGHAT, CDR2 FQNNGV. The CDR3 length is 18 residues. V lost 2 bases, J lost 6 bases, and 16 bases stayed unmatched. The CDR3: CASSLRLRTSGLLGEQYF. For the CDR3, the DNA is TGTGCCAGCAGCTTACGATTGAGGACTAGCGGACTGCTAGGCGAGCAGTACTTC.

This clone was counted a single time. The chain combines TRBV11-2 with TRBJ2-5; a possible D gene is TRBD1 (6 bases). Germline V lookup: CDR1 SGHAT, CDR2 FQNNGV. The V gene lost 4 bases and the J gene lost 0 bases, with 15 bases spanning the gap. The CDR3 has 16 amino acids. The CDR3: CASSSGSTGNQETQYF. As DNA, the CDR3 is TGTGCCAGCAGCTCAGGTTCGACAGGCAACCAAGAGACCCAGTACTTC.

V gene TRBV7-2 combines with J gene TRBJ2-7, with 7 positions matching TRBD1. The CDR3 length is 13 residues. Germline lookup yields CDR1 SGHTA and CDR2 FQGNSA. The V gene end was trimmed by 5 bases and the J gene end by 5 bases; junction bases not matched to a gene: 6. As DNA, the CDR3 is TGTGCCAGCAGCACCCGGACAGGCGACGAGCAGTACTTC. Encoded protein: CASSTRTGDEQYF.

This clone was observed a handful of times. J is TRBJ1-2 and V is TRBV18; D remains unclear. Germline V gene lookup returns CDR1 KGHSH and CDR2 LQKENI. The germline V and J ends were trimmed by 2 bases and 2 bases, with 9 bases remaining between them. The CDR3 has 14 residues. CDR3 nucleotide sequence: TGTGCCAGCTCACCAAGTAGGGAGAACTATGGCTACACCTTC. This encodes CASSPSRENYGYTF.

The chain links TRBV7-9 to TRBJ1-1; the match to TRBD1 covers 12 bases. Germline V gene data show CDR1 as SEHNR and CDR2 as FQNEAQ (reference sequence). J was trimmed by 3 bases and V by 4 bases; bases with no gene match: 3. This CDR3 is 15 amino acids long. CDR3 coding DNA: TGTGCCAGCAGCTCGGGACAGGGGGCACACACTGAAGCTTTCTTT. Translated: CASSSGQGAHTEAFF.

This clone was recorded a few times. The V call is TRBV6-4, the J call TRBJ1-5; D unclear. The ends were cut back, 2 bases at V and 0 bases at J, with 5 bases in the middle. From germline, CDR1 is MRHNA and CDR2 SNTAGT. The length of the CDR3 is 14 residues. This CDR3 reads CASSDGDSNQPQHF. The CDR3 DNA follows: TGTGCCAGCAGTGACGGAGATAGCAATCAGCCCCAGCATTTT.

Concerning this clone itself: The sample carries other DNA sequences with the same CDR3. The rearrangement uses TRBV27 and TRBJ2-1, with D unclear. The germline V and J ends were trimmed by 2 bases and 0 bases, with 8 bases remaining between them. CDR3 length: 15 residues. Germline-derived CDR1 and CDR2 are MNHEY and SMNVEV (reference sequence). The CDR3 reads CASSLAVSSYNEQFF. The CDR3 nucleotides are TGTGCCAGCAGTTTAGCGGTGAGCTCCTACAATGAGCAGTTCTTC.

The chain employs TRBV7-9 and TRBJ2-2; D possibly corresponds to TRBD2 (6 bases). Germline lookup yields CDR1 SEHNR and CDR2 FQNEAQ (reference sequence). This CDR3 contains 16 residues. Trimming took off 1 base at V and 1 base at J, with 10 bases between the two ends. The CDR3: CASSLGAGLNTGELFF. The CDR3, as DNA: TGTGCCAGCAGCTTAGGAGCGGGTCTGAACACCGGGGAGCTGTTTTTT.

V and J are TRBV7-6 and TRBJ2-5, with TRBD2 matching over 11 bases. The CDR3 is 18 residues long. Looked up from germline, CDR1 is SGHVS and CDR2 is FNYEAQ. The V and J ends lost 4 bases and 5 bases, in that order; junction bases with no gene match: 15. DNA for the CDR3: TGTGCCAGCAGCTCCGCTCGACTAGCGGGACCCATCAGGGAGACCCAGTACTTC. The encoded protein is CASSSARLAGPIRETQYF.

The J gene is TRBJ1-6, the V gene TRBV15; possible D gene TRBD1, 6 bases. The V and J ends lost 3 bases and 9 bases respectively, with 12 bases between them. CDR1 and CDR2 from the germline V gene are LNHNV and YYDKDF (reference sequence). The CDR3 is 14 residues long. CDR3 sequence: CATSRVQGRSPLHF. CDR3 coding DNA: TGTGCCACCAGCAGGGTACAGGGACGTTCACCCCTCCACTTT.

This clone was recorded once. The V gene is TRBV9, the J gene TRBJ2-1; 11 bases align to TRBD2. Per germline, CDR1 SGDLS and CDR2 YYNGEE. Trimming cost V 4 bases and J 8 bases; bases outside gene matches: 8. The CDR3 loop spans 15 amino acids. The DNA of the CDR3 is TGTGCCAGCAGCCTGCTAGCGGGAGGCGGCGATGAGCAGTTCTTC. Its protein product is CASSLLAGGGDEQFF.

The rearrangement uses TRBV7-8 and TRBJ2-7, with 8 nucleotides matching TRBD1. The V gene end was trimmed by 5 bases and the J gene end by 4 bases; junction bases not matched to a gene: 7. Germline CDR1 SGHVS, CDR2 FQNEAQ. The CDR3 contains 14 residues. CDR3 coding DNA: TGTGCCAGCAGCGGCTGGACAGGGAATTACGAGCAGTACTTC. Its translation: CASSGWTGNYEQYF.

This clone was observed once. The same CDR3 also results from other DNA sequences found in this sample. The rearrangement uses TRBV28 and TRBJ2-1, with D possibly matching TRBD2 (6 bases). Germline CDR1 is MDHEN and CDR2 is SYDVKM. The V end lost 2 bases, the J end lost 4 bases, and 9 bases lay between the germline ends. This CDR3 contains 14 residues. The CDR3 reads CASSLGGTYNEQFF. CDR3 nucleotide sequence: TGTGCCAGCAGTTTAGGGGGGACTTACAATGAGCAGTTCTTC. Full variable domain (missing parts from reference TRBV28 and TRBJ2-1): DVKVTQSSRYLVKRTGEKVFLECVQDMDHENMFWYRQDPGLGLRLIYFSYDVKMKEKGDIPEGYSVSREKKERFSLILESASTNQTSMYLCASSLGGTYNEQFFGPGTRLTVL.

The genes are TRBV7-9 and TRBJ1-2; 10 nucleotides match TRBD1. The CDR3 covers 15 residues. The germline CDR1 and CDR2 sequences are SEHNR and FQNEAQ (reference sequence). J was trimmed by 2 bases and V by 4 bases; bases with no gene match: 4. The CDR3 region is CASSSGTGENYGYTF. The CDR3 nucleotides are TGTGCCAGCAGCTCCGGGACAGGGGAAAACTATGGCTACACCTTC.

In DNA, the CDR3 is TGTGCCAGCAGTGAAGCGCGGGGCCTTGAGTACACTGAAGCTTTCTTT. Encoded protein: CASSEARGLEYTEAFF. This sequence joins TRBV6-1 and TRBJ1-1; possibly TRBD1 for D (5 bases). The CDR3 loop spans 16 amino acids. The V end was cut by 0 bases, the J end by 3 bases, with 14 bases between. Germline V gene sequence: CDR1 MNHNS, CDR2 SASEGT.

The chain joins TRBV4-1 to TRBJ2-7, with TRBD2 matching over 8 bases. Per germline, CDR1 MGHRA and CDR2 YSYEKL. The junction had 13 bases not matched to a gene; V was cut back by 3 bases and J by 3 bases. This CDR3 has 17 amino acids. The CDR3 bases are TGCGCCAGCAGCCAGAGAAATAGCGGGACCAACTTCTACGAGCAGTACTTC. This translates into CASSQRNSGTNFYEQYF.

The chain couples TRBV4-2 to TRBJ1-3, with a weak D call TRBD1 (6 bases). Germline-derived CDR1 and CDR2 are LGHNA and YNFKEQ. The CDR3 sequence is 14 residues long. The V end lost 4 bases, the J end lost 4 bases, and 11 bases lay between the germline ends. CDR3 protein: CASSLSGAGNTIYF. DNA of the CDR3: TGTGCCAGCAGCCTATCAGGGGCGGGAAACACCATATATTTT.

The V gene is TRBV7-2, the J gene TRBJ2-1, with 13 bases that match TRBD2. V lost 5 bases, J lost 9 bases, and 19 bases stayed unmatched. Germline CDR1 is SGHTA and CDR2 is FQGNSA. The CDR3 contains 19 residues. The CDR3 DNA reads as TGTGCCAGCAGCGAGGGGTTCCGGACTAGCGGGAGAAAGCTAAGTGAGCAGTTCTTC. It specifies CASSEGFRTSGRKLSEQFF. The full variable domain, in which reference TRBV7-2 and TRBJ2-1 provide the parts outside the CDR3, is GAGVSQSPSNKVTEKGKDVELRCDPISGHTALYWYRQSLGQGLEFLIYFQGNSAPDKSGLPSDRFSAERTGGSVSTLTIQRTQQEDSAVYLCASSEGFRTSGRKLSEQFFGPGTRLTVL.